Listed below are T cell receptor beta chains from one sample, sequenced in a study of cytomegalovirus exposure and HLA in healthy donors. The assay was immunoSEQ multiplex PCR, and TCRdb's table has in-frame clones only and misses some. The sample carries about 200,000 clones, approximately 79% recorded once. The sequenced material came from PBMCs. All receptors come from a middle-aged man in good health and CMV-seronegative. Both conserved end residues are part of each CDR3. D genes are given only for firm matches. The size entry is marked missing in some rows and otherwise reads once, few, many or a size class.

v_call: TRBV27; clone_size: -; d_call: TRBD2; j_call: TRBJ2-5; cdr3_nt: TGTGCCAGCACCCATGGGGTAGCGGGAAAAGAGACCCAGTACTTC; cdr3_aa: CASTHGVAGKETQYF
v_call: TRBV27; clone_size: -; d_call: TRBD2; j_call: TRBJ2-3; cdr3_nt: TGTGCCAGCAGTATAGCGGGACCCGGCCGTACGCAGTATTTT; cdr3_aa: CASSIAGPGRTQYF
v_call: TRBV29-1; clone_size: -; d_call: TRBD2; j_call: TRBJ2-1; cdr3_nt: TGCAGCGTTGATCTACTAGCGGGAGTTGAGCAGTTCTTC; cdr3_aa: CSVDLLAGVEQFF
v_call: TRBV27; clone_size: -; d_call: -; j_call: TRBJ2-1; cdr3_nt: TGTGCCACCACTGGTCACAATGAGCAGTTCTTC; cdr3_aa: CATTGHNEQFF
v_call: TRBV7-9; clone_size: -; d_call: TRBD2; j_call: TRBJ2-1; cdr3_nt: TGTGCCAGCAGCCCGCGGACGGGAGGGCCGGGTGAGCAGTTCTTC; cdr3_aa: CASSPRTGGPGEQFF
v_call: TRBV5-6; clone_size: -; d_call: -; j_call: TRBJ2-3; cdr3_nt: TGTGCCAGCAGCTTGGCTGGCGGAGGCACAGATACGCAGTATTTT; cdr3_aa: CASSLAGGGTDTQYF
v_call: TRBV10-3; clone_size: once; d_call: -; j_call: TRBJ2-5; cdr3_nt: TGTGCCATCAGTGATAGTGGGGCAGCTCAAGAGACCCAGTACTTC; cdr3_aa: CAISDSGAAQETQYF
v_call: TRBV18; clone_size: few; d_call: TRBD1; j_call: TRBJ2-4; cdr3_nt: TGTGCCAGCTCACCCCAGGGGGCGCCCCACAAAAACATTCAGTACTTC; cdr3_aa: CASSPQGAPHKNIQYF
v_call: TRBV6-1; clone_size: -; d_call: TRBD2; j_call: TRBJ2-4; cdr3_nt: TGTGCCAGCAGCGGGGGGTCGGCCAAAAACATTCAGTACTTC; cdr3_aa: CASSGGSAKNIQYF
v_call: TRBV10-1; clone_size: -; d_call: -; j_call: TRBJ2-5; cdr3_nt: TGCGCCAGCAGTGAGGGCCCTCGCCCCCAAGAGACCCAGTACTTC; cdr3_aa: CASSEGPRPQETQYF
v_call: TRBV7-9; clone_size: -; d_call: TRBD2; j_call: TRBJ2-7; cdr3_nt: TGTGCCAGCAGCTCGGGACTAGCCTACGAGCAGTACTTC; cdr3_aa: CASSSGLAYEQYF
v_call: TRBV27; clone_size: -; d_call: TRBD1; j_call: TRBJ1-2; cdr3_nt: TGTGCCAGCAGTTTAGGGGACAGCTATGGCTACACCTTC; cdr3_aa: CASSLGDSYGYTF
v_call: TRBV7-9; clone_size: -; d_call: -; j_call: TRBJ2-1; cdr3_nt: TGTGCCAGCAGCTTAGCGCTAGGTTCCTACAATGAGCAGTTCTTC; cdr3_aa: CASSLALGSYNEQFF
v_call: TRBV30; clone_size: once; d_call: TRBD1; j_call: TRBJ1-2; cdr3_nt: TGTGCCTACCAGACAGGGCCGGGAGGCTACACCTTC; cdr3_aa: CAYQTGPGGYTF
v_call: TRBV27; clone_size: -; d_call: TRBD2; j_call: TRBJ2-5; cdr3_nt: TGTGCCAGCAGTAGGGCTAGCGGCCAAGAGACCCAGTACTTC; cdr3_aa: CASSRASGQETQYF
v_call: TRBV7-3; clone_size: -; d_call: TRBD1; j_call: TRBJ2-3; cdr3_nt: TGTGCCAGCAGCTTACAGGGGGCGCACGGCACAGATACGCAGTATTTT; cdr3_aa: CASSLQGAHGTDTQYF
v_call: TRBV9; clone_size: -; d_call: TRBD1; j_call: TRBJ1-2; cdr3_nt: TGTGCCAGCAACCGTGGGACAGGGGGCTCTAACTATGGCTACACCTTC; cdr3_aa: CASNRGTGGSNYGYTF
v_call: TRBV30; clone_size: -; d_call: -; j_call: TRBJ1-2; cdr3_nt: TGTGCCGGCAATATGGCAGGACTTCTAGGGGGCTACACCTTC; cdr3_aa: CAGNMAGLLGGYTF
v_call: TRBV7-7; clone_size: once; d_call: -; j_call: TRBJ2-7; cdr3_nt: TGTGCTAGCAGCTTAGGCCTTGCGGGTCGCTACGAGCAGTACTTC; cdr3_aa: CASSLGLAGRYEQYF
v_call: TRBV2; clone_size: once; d_call: -; j_call: TRBJ1-2; cdr3_nt: TGTGCCAGCAGTGAAGAATTGGGGCTCGGCTACACCTTC; cdr3_aa: CASSEELGLGYTF
v_call: TRBV29-1; clone_size: few; d_call: -; j_call: TRBJ2-1; cdr3_nt: TGCAGCGTTGAAGTGGGGGCGGGCAATGAGCAGTTCTTC; cdr3_aa: CSVEVGAGNEQFF
v_call: TRBV7-9; clone_size: -; d_call: -; j_call: TRBJ2-3; cdr3_nt: TGTGCCAGCAGCCGCAGCGGCACAGATACGCAGTATTTT; cdr3_aa: CASSRSGTDTQYF
v_call: TRBV2; clone_size: -; d_call: -; j_call: TRBJ1-5; cdr3_nt: TGTGCCAGCATTGGGCAGAGCAATCAGCCCCAGCATTTT; cdr3_aa: CASIGQSNQPQHF
v_call: TRBV7-9; clone_size: -; d_call: TRBD2; j_call: TRBJ2-1; cdr3_nt: TGTTCCAGCAGCTTTCTAGCGGGAGGGCCAGACAATGAGCAGTTCTTC; cdr3_aa: CSSSFLAGGPDNEQFF
v_call: TRBV6-6; clone_size: -; d_call: TRBD1; j_call: TRBJ2-7; cdr3_nt: TGTGCCAGCCTCCCTGGGGACAGGGGAAGTTACGAGCAGTACTTC; cdr3_aa: CASLPGDRGSYEQYF
v_call: TRBV2; clone_size: -; d_call: TRBD1; j_call: TRBJ2-5; cdr3_nt: TGTGCCAGCAGTGGACAGGGCCAAGAGACCCAGTACTTC; cdr3_aa: CASSGQGQETQYF
v_call: TRBV2; clone_size: -; d_call: TRBD2; j_call: TRBJ2-1; cdr3_nt: TGTGCCAGCAGACGAGCGGGAGGGCGCAATGAGCAGTTCTTC; cdr3_aa: CASRRAGGRNEQFF
v_call: TRBV7-9; clone_size: few; d_call: -; j_call: TRBJ2-5; cdr3_nt: TGTGCCAGCAGCTTTTACGGGGTCGCCCAGTACTTC; cdr3_aa: CASSFYGVAQYF
v_call: TRBV4-1; clone_size: -; d_call: -; j_call: TRBJ1-4; cdr3_nt: TGCGCCAGCAGCCAAGATGGGGCTTCAACTAATGAAAAACTGTTTTTT; cdr3_aa: CASSQDGASTNEKLFF
v_call: TRBV19; clone_size: -; d_call: TRBD1; j_call: TRBJ2-2; cdr3_nt: TGTGCCAGTACCATGGGACAGGGACGGACCGGGGAGCTGTTTTTT; cdr3_aa: CASTMGQGRTGELFF
v_call: TRBV13; clone_size: -; d_call: TRBD1; j_call: TRBJ2-7; cdr3_nt: TGTGCCAGCAGCTTAAGGGGACAGGGGGCTTCCTACGAGCAGTACTTC; cdr3_aa: CASSLRGQGASYEQYF
v_call: TRBV29-1; clone_size: -; d_call: TRBD1; j_call: TRBJ2-7; cdr3_nt: TGCAGCGCGGGACAGGGTGTTCCCGAGCAGTACTTC; cdr3_aa: CSAGQGVPEQYF
v_call: TRBV7-8; clone_size: -; d_call: -; j_call: TRBJ1-6; cdr3_nt: TGTGCCAGCAGCGAATACAGTGGTAATTCACCCCTCCACTTT; cdr3_aa: CASSEYSGNSPLHF
v_call: TRBV5-1; clone_size: once; d_call: TRBD1; j_call: TRBJ1-2; cdr3_nt: TGCGCCAGCAGCTCCCCGGGACAGGGGAGCAATAACTATGGCTACACCTTC; cdr3_aa: CASSSPGQGSNNYGYTF
v_call: TRBV27; clone_size: -; d_call: -; j_call: TRBJ1-1; cdr3_nt: TGTGCCAGCAGTTTTGGGGGGGACCTGAACACTGAAGCTTTCTTT; cdr3_aa: CASSFGGDLNTEAFF
v_call: TRBV5-1; clone_size: few; d_call: TRBD1; j_call: TRBJ2-7; cdr3_nt: TGCGCCAGCAGCGTGACAGGGGGGAGCGGCGAGCAGTACTTC; cdr3_aa: CASSVTGGSGEQYF
v_call: TRBV7-9; clone_size: -; d_call: TRBD2; j_call: TRBJ2-3; cdr3_nt: TGTGCCAGCAGCCCGCGGGGGGGCGGGGGCGCAGATACGCAGTATTTT; cdr3_aa: CASSPRGGGGADTQYF
v_call: TRBV28; clone_size: -; d_call: -; j_call: TRBJ2-4; cdr3_nt: TGTGCCAGCAGTCGACGAGGGATAGCCAAAAACATTCAGTACTTC; cdr3_aa: CASSRRGIAKNIQYF
v_call: TRBV19; clone_size: -; d_call: TRBD2; j_call: TRBJ2-1; cdr3_nt: TGTGCCAGTAGTATAGAGACTAGCGGGCGATCCTACAATGAGCAGTTCTTC; cdr3_aa: CASSIETSGRSYNEQFF
v_call: TRBV7-9; clone_size: -; d_call: -; j_call: TRBJ1-6; cdr3_nt: TGTGCCAGCAGCTCGGGCCGGGAAAATAATTCACCCCTCCACTTT; cdr3_aa: CASSSGRENNSPLHF
v_call: TRBV10-3; clone_size: -; d_call: TRBD2; j_call: TRBJ2-1; cdr3_nt: TGTGCCATCAGTGAGTCGAACTGGGAGGGCTACAATGAGCAGTTCTTC; cdr3_aa: CAISESNWEGYNEQFF